Presented here are 24 T cell receptor beta chains from one specimen sequenced in a study of shared clonotypes between healthy human individuals. TCRdb's table, derived via immunoSEQ multiplex PCR, lists solely in-frame clones and lacks some. Of fewer than 700,000 clones in the sample, approximately 96% were seen once. CD45RO negativity and positive selection for CCR7 defined naive CD8 cells, a population that excluded terminally differentiated effector memory CD45RA+ cells. The specimen sequenced was naive CD8+ T cells sorted from blood. These receptors were obtained from a young woman in good health.

The chain joins TRBV5-6 to TRBJ2-2, with D possibly being TRBD2 (6 bases). Trimming stripped 6 bases from V and 1 base from J, with 13 bases between. The germline gives CDR1 SGHDT, CDR2 YYEEEE. The CDR3 is 15 residues long. The CDR3, as DNA: TGTGCCAGCAATCTACTAGCACAGAACACCGGGGAGCTGTTTTTT. Its translation is CASNLLAQNTGELFF.

The chain joins TRBV27 to TRBJ2-7, with 7 bases that match TRBD1. In germline, CDR1 is MNHEY, CDR2 SMNVEV (reference sequence). CDR3 length: 12 residues. V lost 6 bases, J lost 5 bases, and 4 bases stayed unmatched. The CDR3 sequence is CASRTGFDEQYF. The CDR3 coding sequence is TGTGCCAGCAGGACAGGGTTCGACGAGCAGTACTTC.

To note about this clone: The junction shows a germline mismatch at one end, possibly a read error. The CDR3 sequence: CASSLGPIGDQETQYF. As DNA, the CDR3 is TGTGCCAGCAGCCTAGGCCCCATCGGGGATCAAGAGACCCAGTACTTC. V usage is TRBV13 and J usage is TRBJ2-5, with a weak D call TRBD2 (5 bases). Germline V gene sequence: CDR1 PRHDT, CDR2 FYEKMQ (reference sequence). There are 16 residues in the CDR3. Supplemented by reference TRBV13 and TRBJ2-5, the full variable domain reads AAGVIQSPRHLIKEKRETATLKCYPIPRHDTVYWYQQGPGQDPQFLISFYEKMQSDKGSIPDRFSAQQFSDYHSELNMSSLELGDSALYFCASSLGPIGDQETQYFGPGTRLLVL.

The chain recombines TRBV28 with TRBJ1-1; D unclear. The V end lost 6 bases, the J end lost 1 base, and 6 bases lay between the germline ends. This CDR3 has 12 residues. Germline V gene data show CDR1 as MDHEN and CDR2 as SYDVKM. The CDR3 DNA reads TGTGCCAGCAGCTATTCGAACACTGAAGCTTTCTTT. Protein product: CASSYSNTEAFF.

The chain carries TRBV14 and TRBJ2-3; maybe TRBD2 (6 bases). Trimming removed 0 bases from V and 0 bases from J, with 10 bases in between. The CDR3 length is 16 residues. Germline CDR1 SGHDN, CDR2 FVKESK. DNA for the CDR3: TGTGCCAGCAGCCAAGATGTCGGACTAAGCACAGATACGCAGTATTTT. Its translation is CASSQDVGLSTDTQYF.

This chain links TRBV14 with TRBJ2-7, with D unclear. Germline-derived CDR1 and CDR2 are SGHDN and FVKESK. CDR3 length equals 12 residues. The V end was cut by 5 bases, the J end by 6 bases, with 11 bases between. CDR3 sequence: CASSSDGIEQYF. The DNA for the CDR3 is TGTGCCAGCAGCTCGGACGGAATCGAGCAGTACTTC.

This chain joins TRBV13 and TRBJ2-3, with no clear D. The CDR3 extends over 14 amino acids. V shed 1 base and J shed 3 bases, with 8 bases lying between them. Germline V gene sequence: CDR1 PRHDT, CDR2 FYEKMQ (reference sequence). The CDR3 DNA follows: TGTGCCAGCAGCTTAGATCCCGAAACAGATACGCAGTATTTT. This sequence encodes CASSLDPETDTQYF.

The CDR3 DNA reads TGTGCCAGCAGCTTAGTACAGTTAAGCGAGCAGTACTTC. This gives the protein CASSLVQLSEQYF. The genes are TRBV11-2 and TRBJ2-5; no firm D call. The DNA end lines up better with TRBJ2-7; the J call may be wrong. There are 13 residues in the CDR3. Germline V gene lookup returns CDR1 SGHAT and CDR2 FQNNGV.

The chain is built from TRBV27 and TRBJ1-1; 7 nucleotides line up with TRBD1. Germline-derived CDR1 and CDR2 are MNHEY and SMNVEV (reference sequence). The CDR3 has 14 residues. The ends lost 5 bases at V and 7 bases at J; junction bases unmatched: 10. CDR3 coding DNA: TGTGCCAGCAGTCCCCGAAGGGGGCCGGGTGAAGCTTTCTTT. This gives the protein CASSPRRGPGEAFF.

This clone was seen only once. Other nucleotide sequences in the sample specify the same CDR3. V and J are TRBV5-4 and TRBJ2-7, with 7 bases lining up with TRBD1. This CDR3 spans 12 amino acids. The ends lost 0 bases at V and 6 bases at J; junction bases unmatched: 0. Germline V CDR1 and CDR2: SGHNT, YYREEE (reference sequence). CDR3 DNA: TGTGCCAGCAGCTTGGCAGGGGGCGAGCAGTACTTC. This gives the protein CASSLAGGEQYF.

The rearrangement links TRBV25-1 to TRBJ2-5; 10 nucleotides match TRBD1. The DNA end is more similar to TRBJ2-7, so the J call may be wrong. The length of the CDR3 is 15 residues. Germline V gene data show CDR1 as MGHDK and CDR2 as SYGVNS. CDR3 region: CASSGPGQGSYEQYF. As DNA, the CDR3 is TGTGCCAGCAGCGGGCCGGGACAGGGGTCCTACGAGCAGTACTTC.

This chain uses TRBV7-2 with TRBJ2-1; 7 nucleotides align to TRBD2. Germline V gene data show CDR1 as SGHTA and CDR2 as FQGNSA. Germline trimming cut 0 bases from V and 9 bases from J; bases unmatched to any gene: 20. This CDR3 region has 19 residues. In DNA, the CDR3 is TGTGCCAGCAGCTTAGCTGGTGCGGGAGCGGGTATCCGCTCACCTGAGCAGTTCTTC. It encodes CASSLAGAGAGIRSPEQFF.

A word on this clone: Other nucleotide sequences from this sample produce the same CDR3. V usage is TRBV7-9 and J usage is TRBJ1-1, with unresolved D. V lost 5 bases and J 5 bases, leaving 9 bases between the germline ends. Germline CDR1 is SEHNR and CDR2 is FQNEAQ (reference sequence). The CDR3 length is 12 residues. Here the CDR3 reads CASSPGGTEAFF. The CDR3 DNA follows: TGTGCCAGCAGCCCGGGAGGGACTGAAGCTTTCTTT.

This chain connects TRBV28 to TRBJ2-7; tentatively, D is TRBD1 or TRBD2 (6 bases each). The CDR3 has 17 amino acids. Deletions cut 5 bases from V and 2 bases from J, with 22 bases between. Looked up from germline, CDR1 is MDHEN and CDR2 is SYDVKM. Here the CDR3 DNA reads TGTGCCAGCAGTGGGGGCCCGGGAGAGGTAAGGCCCTACGAGCAGTACTTC. Protein: CASSGGPGEVRPYEQYF.

The chain is built from TRBV5-6 and TRBJ2-7, with 11 bases matching TRBD1. The ends lost 5 bases at V and 6 bases at J; junction bases unmatched: 10. This CDR3 contains 15 residues. CDR1 is SGHDT and CDR2 is YYEEEE in the germline V gene. The CDR3, as DNA: TGTGCCAGCAGTTACCCGGGACAGGGGGTCTCCGAGCAGTACTTC. Amino acids: CASSYPGQGVSEQYF.

This rearrangement joins TRBV15 to TRBJ2-2, with 9 bases fitting TRBD2. The CDR3 runs 16 residues. V trimming: 6 bases; J trimming: 3 bases; junction bases outside the gene matches: 8. Germline CDR1 is LNHNV and CDR2 is YYDKDF (reference sequence). CDR3 DNA sequence: TGTGCCACCAGTCCCGGGCGGGAGGGCCACACCGGGGAGCTGTTTTTT. Amino acid sequence: CATSPGREGHTGELFF.

The chain recombines TRBV7-6 with TRBJ1-3, with D uncertain. The germline V gene has CDR1 SGHVS and CDR2 FNYEAQ. The CDR3 totals 14 residues. V shed 5 bases and J shed 0 bases, with 8 bases lying between them. CDR3 sequence: CASSREVSGNTIYF. Written as DNA, the CDR3 is TGTGCCAGCAGCCGGGAGGTCTCTGGAAACACCATATATTTT.

The count of this clone is one. The rearrangement uses TRBV14 and TRBJ1-1; 7 bases match TRBD1. Germline loops: CDR1 SGHDN, CDR2 FVKESK. V was clipped by 1 base and J by 1 base; unmatched bases: 12. There are 18 residues in the CDR3. In DNA form, the CDR3 reads TGTGCCAGCAGCCAAGTCCGCGGCAGGGGGTCGGGGAACACTGAAGCTTTCTTT. Its protein product is CASSQVRGRGSGNTEAFF.

The chain links TRBV28 to TRBJ2-3; D assignment may be TRBD1 or TRBD2 (5 bases each). The CDR3 has 15 residues. The V end was cut by 1 base, the J end by 1 base, with 9 bases between. Germline V lookup: CDR1 MDHEN, CDR2 SYDVKM. Here the CDR3 reads CASSLSRGGTDTQYF. DNA of the CDR3: TGTGCCAGCAGTTTATCCCGAGGGGGCACAGATACGCAGTATTTT.

The CDR3 region has the DNA TGTGCCAGCAGTTTTTTTTACGGAAGCACAGATACGCAGTATTTT. Protein product: CASSFFYGSTDTQYF. V is TRBV6-5 and J is TRBJ2-3; D gene ambiguous. This CDR3 contains 15 residues. Germline CDR1 reads MNHEY; CDR2 reads SVGAGI. Deletions cut 4 bases from V and 0 bases from J, with 11 bases between.

The count of this clone is one. J is TRBJ2-5 and V is TRBV28, with 10 bases that match TRBD1. J gave up 3 bases and V 2 bases, and 0 bases lay outside the gene matches. The CDR3 contains 14 residues. Germline V gene lookup returns CDR1 MDHEN and CDR2 SYDVKM. Here the CDR3 DNA reads TGTGCCAGCAGTTTAGGGACAGGGGAAGAGACCCAGTACTTC. This gives the protein CASSLGTGEETQYF.

The J gene is TRBJ2-1, the V gene TRBV6-5; 8 bases agree with TRBD1. V lost 2 bases and J lost 8; bases outside the gene matches: 5. The germline V gene has CDR1 MNHEY and CDR2 SVGAGI. CDR3 length: 14 residues. The CDR3 protein is CASSYGQGTDEQFF. The CDR3 DNA follows: TGTGCCAGCAGTTACGGACAGGGAACGGATGAGCAGTTCTTC.

This CDR3 reads CASSFAGGPETQYF. In DNA, the CDR3 is TGTGCCAGCAGCTTCGCGGGGGGCCCAGAGACCCAGTACTTC. This chain links TRBV7-9 with TRBJ2-5; 8 nucleotides align to TRBD2. V dropped 3 bases and J dropped 4; count of bases not matched to a gene: 4. Germline CDR1 is SEHNR and CDR2 is FQNEAQ (reference sequence). The CDR3 covers 14 residues.

V gene TRBV28 combines with J gene TRBJ2-7; TRBD1 agrees at 11 bases. The CDR3 runs 15 residues. Trimming took 4 bases from V and 3 from J; bases not matched to a gene: 5. Per the germline V gene, CDR1 is MDHEN and CDR2 is SYDVKM. The CDR3 loop is CASSSSDRGLYEQYF. DNA for the CDR3: TGTGCCAGCAGTTCCTCGGACAGGGGGCTCTACGAGCAGTACTTC.